This T cell receptor beta chain originates from a study of blood T cell repertoires in COVID-19. Background on the study: Researchers got acute and convalescent COVID-19 samples from the United States, Italy and Spain. From T cells, B-cell-depleted T cells, or PBMCs came the material, which was cDNA or gDNA.

The CDR3 length is 15 residues. Germline CDR1 is SGHRS and CDR2 is YFSETQ. Trimming took off 0 bases at V and 2 bases at J, with 6 bases between the two ends. This table comes from immunoSEQ multiplex PCR, and its TCRdb copy is limited to in-frame clones, with some not included. Of 75,000 or so clones in the sample, 82% were seen once. Sequenced sample: peripheral blood. This receptor was obtained from a man aged 60 to 75 with acute or convalescent COVID-19. The chain is built from TRBV5-1 and TRBJ1-6, with D possibly TRBD1 on 5 matching bases. CDR3 DNA sequence: TGCGCCAGCAGCTTGGAAGGGGCCTATAATTCACCCCTCCACTTT. Amino acid sequence: CASSLEGAYNSPLHF.